This T cell receptor beta chain was retrieved from a study of shared clonotypes between healthy human individuals. General study results and limits: Some clonotypes were shared by all four sorted-subset donors, while others were not shared. The non-shared ones had lower generation probabilities than the shared ones.

Per the germline V gene, CDR1 is MDHEN and CDR2 is SYDVKM. The CDR3 spans 14 residues. With 2 bases removed from V and 4 bases from J, the gap between germline ends came to 11 bases. Sequenced by immunoSEQ multiplex PCR; TCRdb stores in-frame clones only, minus some. This table has about 2.1 million clones, 85% to 95% appearing once. The naive CD8 population came from CD45RO-negative cells selected for CCR7, without terminally differentiated effector memory CD45RA+ cells. On this clone itself: Its antigen is unidentified.

The clonotype comes from a man between 18 and 29 years old in good health. Some clones in this sample may be carry-over from other donors' samples. The sample comprised naive CD8+ T cells from PBMCs. This chain joins TRBV28 and TRBJ1-2; TRBD1 might be the D (6 bases). CDR3 nucleotide sequence: TGTGCCAGCAGTTTAGCCCGGACAGCCTATGGCTACACCTTC. Translating it yields CASSLARTAYGYTF.